A single sample gave rise to the 31 T cell receptor beta chains below, sequenced in a study of graft-versus-host responses after intestinal transplantation. Profiling relied on immunoSEQ multiplex PCR, and the TCRdb table lists in-frame clones only, not all of them. Of 7,000 to 10,000 clones listed, over 25% are singletons. The culture paired 200,000 irradiated violet-dye-labeled stimulators with 200,000 CFSE-labeled responders. Sample: alloreactive CD8+ T cells from a mixed lymphocyte reaction culture, taken before transplantation. Indicated subset: CFSE-low proliferating T cells sorted from roughly six-day pre-transplant mixed lymphocyte reaction (GvH or HvG direction). Every receptor here comes from a human patient who was an organ donor for intestinal transplantation.

The chain combines TRBV5-1 with TRBJ2-7; TRBD1 aligns across 8 bases. Trimming took 2 bases from V and 2 from J; bases not matched to a gene: 3. CDR1 is SGHRS and CDR2 is YFSETQ in the germline V gene. This CDR3 has 14 amino acids. This CDR3 is CASSFGTGAYEQYF. In nucleotides, the CDR3 is TGCGCCAGCAGCTTCGGGACAGGAGCCTACGAGCAGTACTTC.

The chain recombines TRBV19 with TRBJ2-7; unclear D gene. Germline V gene data show CDR1 as LNHDA and CDR2 as SQIVND (reference sequence). The germline V and J ends were trimmed by 3 bases and 3 bases, with 12 bases remaining between them. This CDR3 is built from 14 residues. The DNA for the CDR3 is TGTGCCAGTAGTATGATCCTGGGCAGCTACGAGCAGTACTTC. It translates to CASSMILGSYEQYF. Drawing the rest from reference TRBV19 and TRBJ2-7, the complete variable domain is DGGITQSPKYLFRKEGQNVTLSCEQNLNHDAMYWYRQDPGQGLRLIYYSQIVNDFQKGDIAEGYSVSREKKESFPLTVTSAQKNPTAFYLCASSMILGSYEQYFGPGTRLTVT.

This clone has more than one count but fewer than ten. Given a much more abundant clone one base away, this may be a read error. The chain recombines TRBV4-2 with TRBJ1-1; maybe TRBD1 (6 bases). CDR1 is LGHNA and CDR2 is YNFKEQ in the germline V gene. The germline V and J ends were trimmed by 1 base and 2 bases, with 8 bases remaining between them. The CDR3 consists of 14 residues. For the CDR3, the DNA is TGTGCCAGCAGCCAAGGGACAGCCAACACTGAAGCTTTCTTT. Translation gives CASSQGTANTEAFF.

In its sample, this clone is medium-sized. Here the CDR3 reads CASGSVMSYEQYF. The DNA for the CDR3 is TGTGCCAGCGGATCAGTGATGTCCTACGAGCAGTACTTC. The rearrangement joins TRBV6-5 to TRBJ2-7; D is ambiguous. The CDR3 consists of 13 residues. V was pared by 8 bases and J by 1 base, with 12 bases between. Germline V gene data show CDR1 as MNHEY and CDR2 as SVGAGI.

This clone was detected a few times. The chain couples TRBV7-9 to TRBJ2-3; no firm D call. Germline CDR1 is SEHNR and CDR2 is FQNEAQ (reference sequence). This CDR3 has 17 amino acids. The V end was cut by 1 base, the J end by 3 bases, with 17 bases between. The CDR3 bases are TGTGCCAGCAGCTTAGGGCCCCGGCCAGTGCTAACAGATACGCAGTATTTT. This translates into CASSLGPRPVLTDTQYF.

The chain recombines TRBV11-3 with TRBJ2-5; the D gene is possibly TRBD1 (6 bases). In germline, CDR1 is SGHNT, CDR2 YENEEA. V lost 8 bases to trimming and J lost 5 bases, with 18 bases between them. This CDR3 has 14 residues. CDR3 sequence: CASDETGRGETQYF. The CDR3 nucleotides read TGTGCCAGCGACGAAACAGGGAGAGGGGAGACCCAGTACTTC.

This clone is labeled as medium-sized. In the same sample, other DNA sequences code for this CDR3. This chain connects TRBV30 to TRBJ2-7; maybe TRBD2 (6 bases). The CDR3 loop spans 13 amino acids. The germline V and J ends were trimmed by 1 base and 9 bases, with 16 bases remaining between them. Per the germline V gene, CDR1 is GTSNPN and CDR2 is SVGIG (reference sequence). The DNA for the CDR3 is TGTGCCTGGAGTGGCGGGACCGGGCTTTGGCAGTACTTC. This translates into CAWSGGTGLWQYF.

The rearrangement uses TRBV14 and TRBJ1-2; weak D call: TRBD1 (5 bases). Trimming cost V 1 base and J 3 bases, with 9 bases left between them. CDR1 is SGHDN, CDR2 FVKESK, per germline. This CDR3 has 14 amino acids. The CDR3 here is CASSQVSGYYGYTF. CDR3 bases: TGTGCCAGCAGCCAAGTGTCAGGGTACTATGGCTACACCTTC.

This clone has only a few counts. The rearrangement uses TRBV5-7 and TRBJ1-1; D is undetermined. TRBV5-7 carries the ORF label, with uncertain function. This CDR3 is built from 13 residues. Between the trimmed V and J ends, which lost 6 bases and 6 bases, there was a span of 15 bases. The CDR3 region has the DNA TGTGCCAGCACCGACGTGGGTGTGGCTGAAGCTTTCTTT. It translates to CASTDVGVAEAFF.

This clone was counted between two and nine times. The CDR3 DNA is TGTGCCAGCAGACCTTATTTTGGGGAAAATGAGCAGTTCTTC. Translated: CASRPYFGENEQFF. The V gene is TRBV6-6, the J gene TRBJ2-1; no definite D call. Trimming took 6 bases from V and 7 from J, leaving 16 bases between them. Germline CDR1 is MNHNY and CDR2 is SVGAGI (reference sequence). The CDR3 is made up of 14 amino acids.

This clone is classed as medium-sized. The CDR3 reads CASSGTGALLAGRVNEQFF. The CDR3 DNA reads TGTGCCAGCAGTGGTACAGGGGCGCTTTTAGCGGGAAGGGTGAATGAGCAGTTCTTC. V usage is TRBV2 and J usage is TRBJ2-1; D possibly corresponds to TRBD2 (8 bases). CDR1 and CDR2 (germline): SNHLY, FYNNEI. The CDR3 spans 19 residues. The V gene lost 4 bases and the J gene lost 7 bases, with 29 bases spanning the gap.

The chain employs TRBV7-9 and TRBJ1-5; D remains unclear. The ends were cut back, 3 bases at V and 0 bases at J, with 3 bases in the middle. Germline CDR1 and CDR2: SEHNR and FQNEAQ (reference sequence). The CDR3 contains 13 residues. The CDR3 DNA is TGTGCCAGCAGCTTGAATAGCAATCAGCCCCAGCATTTT. Its protein product is CASSLNSNQPQHF.

The genes are TRBV6-6 and TRBJ1-5, with D perhaps matching TRBD1 (6 bases). V lost 4 bases to trimming and J lost 5 bases, with 18 bases between them. Germline V gene sequence: CDR1 MNHNY, CDR2 SVGAGI (reference sequence). The CDR3 is 16 amino acids. DNA for the CDR3: TGTGCCAGCAGTTTCTACCGACAGGTCTCGGATCAGCCCCAGCATTTT. Protein sequence: CASSFYRQVSDQPQHF.

This clone was detected a few times. The chain is built from TRBV11-3 and TRBJ2-7, with 8 bases aligning to TRBD2. With V trimmed by 1 base and J by 6 bases, 5 bases remained unmatched. CDR1 is SGHNT and CDR2 is YENEEA in the germline V gene. The length of the CDR3 is 14 residues. CDR3 sequence (DNA): TGTGCCAGCAGCTTAGGAGCGGGAGCTTTCGAGCAGTACTTC. Amino acid sequence: CASSLGAGAFEQYF.

Remarks on this clone: A much larger clone differs by one base, so this may be a read error. This CDR3 is CAWNIAGGLGETQYF. CDR3 DNA: TGTGCCTGGAACATTGCCGGGGGGTTGGGGGAGACCCAGTACTTC. The chain is built from TRBV30 and TRBJ2-5, with 7 bases aligning to TRBD2. V gave up 4 bases and J gave up 5 bases; unmatched junction bases: 13. This CDR3 spans 15 amino acids. Germline-derived CDR1 and CDR2 are GTSNPN and SVGIG (reference sequence).

This clone is medium-sized (0.01 to 0.1%) by share. This chain links TRBV4-3 with TRBJ2-5; no firm D call. The germline gives CDR1 LGHNA, CDR2 YSLEER. The V end lost 0 bases, the J end lost 2 bases, and 10 bases lay between the germline ends. The CDR3 is 15 amino acids. The CDR3 reads CASSQDWAEQETQYF. The CDR3 bases are TGCGCCAGCAGCCAAGATTGGGCAGAACAAGAGACCCAGTACTTC.

The V call is TRBV27, the J call TRBJ2-3, with unresolved D. The CDR3 is 13 residues long. V lost 2 bases and J lost 2, with 5 bases in between. CDR1 and CDR2 (germline): MNHEY, SMNVEV (reference sequence). The CDR3 sequence: CASSLTATDTQYF. The CDR3 nucleotides are TGTGCCAGCAGTTTAACCGCCACAGATACGCAGTATTTT.

This clone appeared a few times. The chain employs TRBV4-1 and TRBJ2-5; 9 positions match TRBD2. Germline lookup yields CDR1 MGHRA and CDR2 YSYEKL. The CDR3 covers 16 residues. V was pared by 2 bases and J by 5 bases, with 9 bases of the junction left unmatched. The CDR3 is CASSQYLAGAGETQYF. For the CDR3, the DNA is TGCGCCAGCAGCCAATATTTAGCGGGAGCTGGGGAGACCCAGTACTTC.

V usage is TRBV7-2 and J usage is TRBJ2-7; D remains ambiguous. Deletions cut 5 bases from V and 2 bases from J, with 7 bases between. This CDR3 comprises 12 residues. The germline V gene has CDR1 SGHTA and CDR2 FQGNSA. CDR3 nucleotides: TGTGCCAGCAGCCAACCCCCCTACGAGCAGTACTTC. Translation gives CASSQPPYEQYF.

The table lists this clone with a few counts. The chain joins TRBV5-4 to TRBJ1-2, with 7 bases aligning to TRBD1. The CDR3 runs to 16 residues. Trimming cost V 4 bases and J 8 bases; bases outside gene matches: 17. CDR1 and CDR2 from the germline V gene are SGHNT and YYREEE (reference sequence). The CDR3 nucleotides read TGTGCCAGCAGCCTAAAAGCGGCAGGGGGTTATCAGGGCTACACCTTC. Protein product: CASSLKAAGGYQGYTF.

CDR3 residues: CSVATSELRPPYTF. The CDR3 coding sequence is TGCAGCGTCGCCACCTCAGAGTTGCGGCCACCCTACACCTTC. The J gene is TRBJ1-2, the V gene TRBV29-1, with no clear D. This CDR3 region has 14 residues. CDR1 is SQVTM, CDR2 ANQGSEA, per germline. The ends were cut back, 6 bases at V and 10 bases at J, with 24 bases in the middle.

This clone is labeled medium-sized. The chain uses TRBV5-5 and TRBJ1-1; D not resolved. Deletions cut 6 bases from V and 6 bases from J, with 15 bases between. Germline CDR1 and CDR2: SGHKS and YYEKEE (reference sequence). The CDR3 runs 13 residues. This chain's CDR3 is CASTDVGVAEAFF. In DNA form, the CDR3 reads TGTGCCAGCACCGACGTGGGTGTGGCTGAAGCTTTCTTT.

This clone was seen more than once but under ten times. The genes are TRBV5-6 and TRBJ2-7, with D perhaps matching TRBD2 (6 bases). The CDR3 covers 13 residues. The V end was cut by 2 bases, the J end by 0 bases, with 6 bases between. CDR1 is SGHDT, CDR2 YYEEEE, per germline. The CDR3 DNA is TGTGCCAGCAGCTTCGGGGGCTCCTACGAGCAGTACTTC. It translates to CASSFGGSYEQYF.

This clone was counted only a few times. The chain employs TRBV21-1 and TRBJ2-5; the D segment call TRBD2 is taken from the table without a DNA check. TRBV21-1 is marked as a pseudogene. The CDR3 spans 14 residues. Here the CDR3 reads CASSKVAGGETQYF. Here the CDR3 DNA reads TGTGCCAGCAGCAAAGTTGCGGGGGGAGAGACCCAGTACTTC.

A word on this clone: An end of the junction differs from the germline gene, which may be a read error. J is TRBJ2-6 and V is TRBV7-7; unclear D gene. CDR3 size: 15 residues. Germline CDR1 and CDR2: SSHAT and FNYEAQ (reference sequence). The CDR3 loop is CASSTLAKCHKVGPF. CDR3 sequence (DNA): TGTGCCAGCAGCACATTAGCTAAGTGCCACAAAGTCGGGCCATTC.

In this sample, this clone turned up a few times. The V and J genes are TRBV2 and TRBJ2-3; D unclear. Trimming left V 4 bases short and J 2 bases short, with 13 bases between. The CDR3 sequence is 15 residues long. Per germline, CDR1 SNHLY and CDR2 FYNNEI. CDR3: CASSGSDFLTDTQYF. The CDR3 DNA sequence: TGTGCCAGCAGTGGGAGTGACTTCCTCACAGATACGCAGTATTTT.

A few counts support this clone. This chain connects TRBV27 to TRBJ2-7; either TRBD1 or TRBD2 may supply D (7 bases each). Germline CDR1 reads MNHEY; CDR2 reads SMNVEV (reference sequence). The CDR3 is 14 residues long. The germline V and J ends were trimmed by 5 bases and 4 bases, with 15 bases remaining between them. CDR3 region: CASSESQGGYEQYF. CDR3 nucleotide sequence: TGTGCCAGCAGTGAATCCCAGGGGGGGTACGAGCAGTACTTC.

This clone showed up just a few times. The chain is built from TRBV10-3 and TRBJ1-2; D call uncertain. Trimming took 5 bases from V and 3 from J, leaving 13 bases between them. The CDR3 is 14 amino acids. CDR1 ENHRY and CDR2 SYGVKD come from the germline V gene. DNA of the CDR3: TGTGCCATCAGTAATGGGGTTAAGGACTATGGCTACACCTTC. It yields the protein CAISNGVKDYGYTF.

V gene TRBV11-2 combines with J gene TRBJ2-1; D tentatively fits TRBD1 or TRBD2 (5 bases each). V was shortened by 4 bases and J by 3 bases, with 16 bases between the two germline ends. The germline gives CDR1 SGHAT, CDR2 FQNNGV. This CDR3 is built from 16 residues. The DNA of the CDR3 is TGTGCCAGCAGCTCGGTCCGGGACGCACACTACAATGAGCAGTTCTTC. Its protein is CASSSVRDAHYNEQFF.

This clone has just a few counts. The rearrangement uses TRBV18 and TRBJ1-5; D possibly corresponds to TRBD1 (5 bases). CDR3 length: 15 residues. Germline V gene sequence: CDR1 KGHSH, CDR2 LQKENI. V lost 6 bases and J lost 0, with 12 bases in between. The CDR3 region has the DNA TGTGCCAGCTCTCAGACAGCGGATAGCAATCAGCCCCAGCATTTT. It translates to CASSQTADSNQPQHF.

The chain uses TRBV9 and TRBJ2-3, with D possibly matching TRBD1 (5 bases). This CDR3 spans 17 amino acids. V gave up 7 bases and J gave up 3 bases, with 24 bases separating them. Germline V gene lookup returns CDR1 SGDLS and CDR2 YYNGEE. The CDR3 spells CASSHSRVRLETDTQYF. In DNA form, the CDR3 reads TGTGCCAGCTCCCATTCCAGGGTACGTCTAGAAACAGATACGCAGTATTTT.